The present T cell receptor (beta chain) was sequenced within a study of T cell responses to AZD1222 COVID-19 vaccine. Study results and caveats: Spike-specific TCR repertoires showed rising breadth and depth after two AZD1222 doses. Close to half of all spike-specific TCRs reportedly target regions of the variants that are unmutated. The CD4 TCRs associated with vaccination extended across spike and predominated at 160-218 and 743-854.

The data were produced by immunoSEQ multiplex PCR, yet TCRdb's version contains in-frame clones alone and is incomplete. The data show some 170,000 clones, with around nine tenths seen just once and 2.5% to 3% held by the top ten. From germline, CDR1 is KGHSH and CDR2 LQKENI. V lost 3 bases, J lost 8 bases, and 13 bases lay in between. The CDR3 is made up of 14 amino acids. Notes on this clone: What it binds is unknown.

The input for sequencing was peripheral blood, taken on day 0 of AZD1222 vaccination. The TCR sequence derives from an adult in good health. The chain uses TRBV18 and TRBJ1-4; D call uncertain. DNA for the CDR3: TGTGCCAGCTCACCGGGAGGGTTAACGGAAAAACTGTTTTTT. It is translated as CASSPGGLTEKLFF.